The 11 T cell receptor beta chains below were found in one sample sequenced in a study of blood T cell repertoires in COVID-19. Libraries were prepared by immunoSEQ multiplex PCR; TCRdb keeps only in-frame clonotypes and omits some of them. This table has under 40,000 clones, over 90% appearing once. The specimen sequenced was peripheral blood. These receptors were taken from a man aged 60-69 years with active or convalescent COVID-19.

This clone was recorded once. CDR3: CASSPGLAGGSWDTQYF. The CDR3 DNA follows: TGTGCCAGCAGCCCCGGACTAGCGGGAGGGTCGTGGGATACGCAGTATTTT. The chain combines TRBV9 with TRBJ2-3; 15 bases agree with TRBD2. This CDR3 contains 17 residues. Germline V gives CDR1 SGDLS, CDR2 YYNGEE. J gave up 6 bases and V 4 bases, and 9 bases lay outside the gene matches.

V usage is TRBV5-1 and J usage is TRBJ2-1; 7 bases are shared with TRBD2. The J segment lost 4 bases and the V segment lost 7 bases, leaving 8 bases of the junction unmatched. CDR1 is SGHRS, CDR2 YFSETQ, per germline. The CDR3 sequence is 14 residues long. The CDR3 coding sequence is TGCGCCAGCCGCGGGGCGGGAGCATACAATGAGCAGTTCTTC. Translation gives CASRGAGAYNEQFF. The variable domain in full, completed from reference TRBV5-1 and TRBJ2-1, reads KAGVTQTPRYLIKTRGQQVTLSCSPISGHRSVSWYQQTPGQGLQFLFEYFSETQRNKGNFPGRFSGRQFSNSRSEMNVSTLELGDSALYLCASRGAGAYNEQFFGPGTRLTVL.

The V and J genes are TRBV5-8 and TRBJ2-7; TRBD1 might be the D (6 bases). The germline V gene has CDR1 SGHTS and CDR2 YDEGEE. The V end lost 0 bases, the J end lost 4 bases, and 14 bases lay between the germline ends. The CDR3 runs 15 residues. The CDR3 region is CASSLGQGLTYEQYF. DNA of the CDR3: TGTGCCAGCAGCTTGGGCCAGGGGCTTACATACGAGCAGTACTTC.

The chain joins TRBV27 to TRBJ2-7; tentative D call: TRBD2 (5 bases). This CDR3 comprises 15 residues. V lost 0 bases to trimming and J lost 3 bases, with 12 bases between them. The germline CDR1 and CDR2 sequences are MNHEY and SMNVEV (reference sequence). The CDR3 loop is CASSLSPGSNYEQYF. In nucleotides, the CDR3 is TGTGCCAGCAGTTTATCCCCTGGGAGCAACTACGAGCAGTACTTC.

This clone was recorded once. The chain couples TRBV10-3 to TRBJ2-1; 11 nucleotides match TRBD2. J gave up 7 bases and V 8 bases, and 13 bases lay outside the gene matches. Per the germline V gene, CDR1 is ENHRY and CDR2 is SYGVKD. The length of the CDR3 is 16 residues. CDR3 coding DNA: TGTGCCATCGGAGTTTCGGGACTAGCGGTTTCTAATGAGCAGTTCTTC. This encodes CAIGVSGLAVSNEQFF.

The V gene is TRBV19, the J gene TRBJ2-7, with TRBD2 matching 11 bases. V was pared by 8 bases and J by 5 bases, with 11 bases of the junction left unmatched. CDR1 is LNHDA and CDR2 is SQIVND in the germline V gene (reference sequence). CDR3 length: 15 residues. DNA of the CDR3: TGTGCCAGTTCCCAACTAGCGGGAGTAGTAAACGAGCAGTACTTC. Residues: CASSQLAGVVNEQYF.

The V call is TRBV4-3, the J call TRBJ1-1; 10 nucleotides match TRBD1. Germline V gene lookup returns CDR1 LGHNA and CDR2 YSLEER. V was pared by 5 bases and J by 0 bases, with 3 bases of the junction left unmatched. This CDR3 comprises 15 residues. Written as DNA, the CDR3 is TGCGCCAGCAGCTGGGACAGGGGCTTGAACACTGAAGCTTTCTTT. This codes for CASSWDRGLNTEAFF.

This chain links TRBV10-3 with TRBJ2-5; 10 bases match TRBD2. After removal of 2 bases from V and 0 bases from J, the junction contained 12 bases not matched to a gene. In germline, CDR1 is ENHRY, CDR2 SYGVKD. The CDR3 extends over 19 amino acids. As DNA, the CDR3 is TGTGCCATCAGTGAGAAATCGACTAGCGGGCGAGAGTACCAAGAGACCCAGTACTTC. Amino acid sequence: CAISEKSTSGREYQETQYF.

The chain links TRBV12-3 or TRBV12-4 to TRBJ1-2, with D perhaps matching TRBD1 (5 bases). V lost 8 bases and J lost 3, with 10 bases in between. The CDR3 length is 12 residues. The CDR3 DNA reads as TGTGCCAGCCATCAAGGGGACTATGGCTACACCTTC. Translated, it gives CASHQGDYGYTF.

In its sample, this clone was seen a few times. The chain recombines TRBV24-1 with TRBJ1-5; the D is unclear. The V gene lost 1 base and the J gene lost 0 bases, with 15 bases spanning the gap. From germline, CDR1 is KGHDR and CDR2 SFDVKD. The CDR3 loop spans 18 amino acids. The CDR3 DNA reads TGTGCCACCAGTGATTTCGGCCTCGGGAGCTATAGCAATCAGCCCCAGCATTTT. The encoded protein is CATSDFGLGSYSNQPQHF.

V is TRBV6-5 and J is TRBJ2-1, with D unclear. Germline V gene lookup returns CDR1 MNHEY and CDR2 SVGAGI. The CDR3 has 12 residues. V lost 4 bases, J lost 6 bases, and 7 bases lay in between. The CDR3 reads CASSSTPNEQFF. The CDR3 region has the DNA TGTGCCAGCAGTTCAACACCCAATGAGCAGTTCTTC.